This T cell receptor (beta chain) originates from a study of blood T cell repertoires in COVID-19. In the original processing: Estimation of nucleated cell counts was performed using reference gene primer amplification. Sequenced by immunoSEQ multiplex PCR; TCRdb stores in-frame clones only, minus some. V and J calls and clone size come straight from that table; D and trimming were deduced from the DNA. The table lists a few hundred thousand clones, around 85% of them singletons. Germline CDR1 is KGHDR and CDR2 is SFDVKD. The V gene lost 4 bases and the J gene lost 1 base, with 9 bases spanning the gap. This CDR3 spans 14 amino acids.

The sample taken for sequencing was PBMCs or T cells enriched from blood (not recorded which). This chain connects TRBV24-1 to TRBJ1-2; perhaps TRBD1 as D (6 bases). The clonotype originates from a man between 40 and 49 years old who had recovered from COVID-19. CDR3 loop: CATSDTGSNYGYTF. The CDR3 bases are TGTGCCACCAGTGACACAGGGAGTAACTATGGCTACACCTTC.